The T cell receptor (beta chain) described here comes from a study of T cells in Graves' hyperthyroidism and ophthalmopathy. Study-wide findings and caveats: Also found in blood were most expanded thyroid clonotypes above 0.001.

Researchers took RNA transcripts and amplified the TCR beta CDR3 regions from them. RT-PCR in the first round (using the HTBI primer set) targeted the TCR CDR3. A single record per CDR3 protein comes from TCRdb applying MiXCR to the multiplex PCR reads. In the table there are under 800,000 distinct CDR3 sequences, about 15% of which are singletons. As regards this clonotype: The antigen is undetermined.

The CDR3 sequence is 16 residues long. The junction had 12 bases not matched to a gene; V was cut back by 0 bases and J by 8 bases. CDR1 SQVTM and CDR2 ANQGSEA come from the germline V gene. The clonotype was recovered from a woman aged 18-29 years with Graves' hyperthyroidism. This chain links TRBV29-1 with TRBJ2-1; TRBD2 matches at 8 bases. Material for sequencing was blood. CDR3 residues: CSVEDPPGAGVYEQFF. The DNA of the CDR3 is TGCAGCGTTGAAGATCCCCCCGGAGCGGGAGTCTATGAGCAGTTCTTC.